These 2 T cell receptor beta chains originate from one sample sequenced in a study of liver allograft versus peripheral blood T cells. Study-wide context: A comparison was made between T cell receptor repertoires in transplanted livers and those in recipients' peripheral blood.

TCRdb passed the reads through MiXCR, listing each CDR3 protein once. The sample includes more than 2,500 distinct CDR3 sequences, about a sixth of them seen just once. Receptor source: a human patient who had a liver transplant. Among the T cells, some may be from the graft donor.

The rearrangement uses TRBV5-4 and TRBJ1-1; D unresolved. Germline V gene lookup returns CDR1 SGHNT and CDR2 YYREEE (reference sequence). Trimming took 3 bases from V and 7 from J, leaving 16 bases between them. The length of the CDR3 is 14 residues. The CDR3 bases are TGTGCCAGCAGCTCAACCACCGGACCGAATGAAGCTTTCTTT. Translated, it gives CASSSTTGPNEAFF.

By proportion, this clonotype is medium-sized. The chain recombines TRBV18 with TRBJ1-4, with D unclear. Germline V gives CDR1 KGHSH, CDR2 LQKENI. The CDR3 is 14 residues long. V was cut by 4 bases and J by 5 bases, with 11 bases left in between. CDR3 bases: TGTGCCAGCTCACGACGGACGGGGAATGAAAAACTGTTTTTT. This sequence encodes CASSRRTGNEKLFF.